This T cell receptor beta chain was identified in a study of T-cell reconstitution after alpha-beta-depleted transplantation in children. This clonotype has at least ten counts. What it binds is unknown. Whole-study results and caveats: After transplant, high TCRbeta diversity at day 60 in some patients arose from surviving recipient T cells and thymic progenitors. Diversity and T-cell counts at one year after transplant derived mostly from new T cells. Reportedly, only several hundred clones from non-depleted graft cells drove alpha-beta T-cell counts at about two months.

Unique molecular identifiers featured in how the TCRbeta library was prepared. In TCRdb, the PCR reads were re-called with MiXCR into one record per CDR3 protein. The sample consists of about 200,000 distinct CDR3 sequences, around 7% of them appearing once. The germline V gene has CDR1 SQVTM and CDR2 ANQGSEA. V lost 6 bases and J lost 5; bases outside the gene matches: 10. The CDR3 has 14 amino acids. The chain recombines TRBV29-1 with TRBJ2-5; 9 bases fit TRBD2. This specimen was PBMCs, taken before TCRalphabeta/CD19-depleted stem cell transplant. The receptor's source is a boy aged 2 to 10 with acute lymphoblastic leukemia, due to receive a stem cell transplant. The chain's CDR3 is CSVPKGLAPETQYF. As DNA, the CDR3 is TGCAGCGTCCCTAAGGGACTAGCTCCCGAGACCCAGTACTTC.